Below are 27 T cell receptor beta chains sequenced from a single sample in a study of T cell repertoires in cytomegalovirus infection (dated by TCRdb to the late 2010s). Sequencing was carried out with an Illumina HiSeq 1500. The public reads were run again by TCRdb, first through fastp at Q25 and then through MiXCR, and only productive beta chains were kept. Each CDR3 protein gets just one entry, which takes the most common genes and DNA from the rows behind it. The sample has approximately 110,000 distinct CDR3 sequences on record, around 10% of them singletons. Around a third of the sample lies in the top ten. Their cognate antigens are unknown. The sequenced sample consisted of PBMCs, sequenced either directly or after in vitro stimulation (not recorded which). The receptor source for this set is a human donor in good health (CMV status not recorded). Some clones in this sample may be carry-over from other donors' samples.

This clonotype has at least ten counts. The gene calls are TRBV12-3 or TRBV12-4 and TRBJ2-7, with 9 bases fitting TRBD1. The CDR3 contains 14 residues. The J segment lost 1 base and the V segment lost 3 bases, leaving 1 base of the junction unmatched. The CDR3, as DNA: TGTGCCAGCAGTTTCGGACAGGGGTCCTACGAGCAGTACTTC. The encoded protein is CASSFGQGSYEQYF.

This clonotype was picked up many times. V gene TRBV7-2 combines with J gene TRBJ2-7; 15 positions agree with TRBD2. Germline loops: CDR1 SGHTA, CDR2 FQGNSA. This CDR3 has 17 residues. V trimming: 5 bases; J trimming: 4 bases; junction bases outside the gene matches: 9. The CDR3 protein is CASSQPGLAGGVYEQYV. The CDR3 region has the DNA TGTGCCAGCAGCCAACCGGGACTAGCGGGAGGCGTTTACGAGCAGTACGTC.

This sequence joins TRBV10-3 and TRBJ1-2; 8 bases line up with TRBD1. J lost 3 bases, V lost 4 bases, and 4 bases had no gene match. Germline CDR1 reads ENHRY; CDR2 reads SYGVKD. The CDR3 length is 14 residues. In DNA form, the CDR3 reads TGTGCCATCAGTGCGACAGGGGCCGACTATGGCTACACCTTC. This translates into CAISATGADYGYTF.

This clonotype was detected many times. The CDR3 loop is CASSLVGATQYF. The CDR3 DNA follows: TGTGCCAGCAGCTTAGTAGGTGCCACCCAGTACTTC. The chain employs TRBV7-2 and TRBJ2-5; D call uncertain. This CDR3 spans 12 amino acids. Trimming removed 1 base at V and 8 bases at J, with 8 bases between. Germline CDR1 and CDR2: SGHTA and FQGNSA.

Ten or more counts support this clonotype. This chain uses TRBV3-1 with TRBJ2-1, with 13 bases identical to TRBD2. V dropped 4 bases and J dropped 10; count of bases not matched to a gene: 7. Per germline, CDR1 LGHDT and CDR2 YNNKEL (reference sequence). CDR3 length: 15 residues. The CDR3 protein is CASSRGLAGSGEQFF. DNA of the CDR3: TGTGCCAGCAGCCGGGGACTAGCGGGATCCGGCGAGCAGTTCTTC.

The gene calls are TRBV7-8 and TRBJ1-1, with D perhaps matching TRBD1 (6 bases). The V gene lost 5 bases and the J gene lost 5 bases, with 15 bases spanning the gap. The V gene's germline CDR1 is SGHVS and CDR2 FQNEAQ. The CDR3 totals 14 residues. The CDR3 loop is CASSVQGGGTEAFF. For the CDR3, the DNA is TGTGCCAGCAGCGTACAGGGCGGGGGGACTGAAGCTTTCTTT.

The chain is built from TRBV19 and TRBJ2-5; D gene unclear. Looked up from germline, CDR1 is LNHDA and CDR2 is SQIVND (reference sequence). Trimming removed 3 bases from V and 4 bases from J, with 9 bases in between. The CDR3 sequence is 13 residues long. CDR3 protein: CASSIGQIETQYF. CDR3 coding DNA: TGTGCCAGTAGTATTGGGCAGATAGAGACCCAGTACTTC.

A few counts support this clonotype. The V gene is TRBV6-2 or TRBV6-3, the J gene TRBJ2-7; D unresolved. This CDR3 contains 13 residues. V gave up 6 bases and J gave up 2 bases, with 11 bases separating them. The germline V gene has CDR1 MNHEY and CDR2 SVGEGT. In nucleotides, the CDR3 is TGTGCCAGCAGACCGACTGCGACCTACGAGCAGTACTTC. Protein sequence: CASRPTATYEQYF.

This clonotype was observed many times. CDR3 region: CATSGEEENSSGNTIYF. The DNA of the CDR3 is TGTGCCACCAGTGGTGAAGAGGAGAACAGCTCTGGAAACACCATATATTTT. V and J are TRBV24-1 and TRBJ1-3; D remains ambiguous. The CDR3 length is 17 residues. V was shortened by 5 bases and J by 0 bases, with 16 bases between the two germline ends. CDR1 and CDR2 from the germline V gene are KGHDR and SFDVKD.

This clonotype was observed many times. CDR3 region: CASSLGGGNIQYF. The DNA of the CDR3 is TGTGCCAGCAGCTTAGGGGGAGGAAACATTCAGTACTTC. The chain joins TRBV7-9 to TRBJ2-4, with a possible D match to TRBD2 (6 bases). This CDR3 has 13 amino acids. V lost 1 base to trimming and J lost 6 bases, with 7 bases between them. Germline loops: CDR1 SEHNR, CDR2 FQNEAQ (reference sequence).

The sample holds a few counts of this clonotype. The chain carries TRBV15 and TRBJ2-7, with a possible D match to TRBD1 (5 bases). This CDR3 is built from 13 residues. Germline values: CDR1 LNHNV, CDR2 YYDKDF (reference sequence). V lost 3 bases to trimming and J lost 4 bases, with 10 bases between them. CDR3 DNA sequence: TGTGCCACCAGCAGGACAGAGAGTTACGAGCAGTACTTC. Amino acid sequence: CATSRTESYEQYF.

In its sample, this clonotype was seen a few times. The CDR3 region has the DNA TGCGCCAGCAGCCAACCTTTAGAAGGGCGCCACTATGGCTACACCTTC. Amino acids: CASSQPLEGRHYGYTF. The chain joins TRBV4-1 to TRBJ1-2; D unresolved. The ends were cut back, 2 bases at V and 3 bases at J, with 16 bases in the middle. The CDR3 is 16 amino acids. CDR1 MGHRA and CDR2 YSYEKL come from the germline V gene.

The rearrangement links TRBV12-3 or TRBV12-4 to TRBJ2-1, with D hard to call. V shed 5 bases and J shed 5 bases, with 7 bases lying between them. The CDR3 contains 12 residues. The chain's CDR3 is CASSPRDNEQFF. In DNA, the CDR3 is TGTGCCAGCAGTCCAAGGGACAATGAGCAGTTCTTC.

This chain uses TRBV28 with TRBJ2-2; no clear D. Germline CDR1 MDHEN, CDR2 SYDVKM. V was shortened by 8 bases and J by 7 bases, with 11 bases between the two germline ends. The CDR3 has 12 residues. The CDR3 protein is CASGVGYGELFF. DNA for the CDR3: TGTGCCAGCGGAGTCGGTTACGGGGAGCTGTTTTTT.

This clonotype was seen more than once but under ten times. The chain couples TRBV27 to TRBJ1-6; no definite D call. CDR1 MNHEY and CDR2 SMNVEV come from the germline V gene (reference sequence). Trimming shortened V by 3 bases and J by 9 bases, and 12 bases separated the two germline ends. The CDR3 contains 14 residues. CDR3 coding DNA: TGTGCCAGCAGTTTCATGGGCGAGGGTTCACCCCTCCACTTT. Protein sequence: CASSFMGEGSPLHF.

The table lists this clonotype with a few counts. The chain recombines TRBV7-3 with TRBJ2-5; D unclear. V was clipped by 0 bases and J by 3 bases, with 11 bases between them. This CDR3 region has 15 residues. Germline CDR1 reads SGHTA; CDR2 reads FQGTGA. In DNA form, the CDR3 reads TGTGCCAGCAGCTTAACGCCCACCATGAAAGAGACCCAGTACTTC. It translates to CASSLTPTMKETQYF. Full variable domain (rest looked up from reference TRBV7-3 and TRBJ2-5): GAGVSQTPSNKVTEKGKYVELRCDPISGHTALYWYRQSLGQGPEFLIYFQGTGAADDSGLPNDRFFAVRPEGSVSTLKIQRTERGDSAVYLCASSLTPTMKETQYFGPGTRLLVL.

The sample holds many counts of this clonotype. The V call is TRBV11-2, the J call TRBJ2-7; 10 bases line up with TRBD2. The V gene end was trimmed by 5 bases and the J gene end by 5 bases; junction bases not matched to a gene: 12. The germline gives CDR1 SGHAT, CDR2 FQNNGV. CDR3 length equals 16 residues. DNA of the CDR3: TGTGCCAGCAGCCCCGTTCTAGCGGGAGCGGGTGACGAGCAGTACGTC. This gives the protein CASSPVLAGAGDEQYV.

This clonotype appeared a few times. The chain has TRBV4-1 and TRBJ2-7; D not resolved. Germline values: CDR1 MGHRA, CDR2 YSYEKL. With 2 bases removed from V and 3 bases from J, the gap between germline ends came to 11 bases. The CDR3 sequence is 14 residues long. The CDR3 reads CASSQILGFYEQYF. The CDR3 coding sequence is TGCGCCAGCAGCCAAATTCTAGGCTTCTACGAGCAGTACTTC.

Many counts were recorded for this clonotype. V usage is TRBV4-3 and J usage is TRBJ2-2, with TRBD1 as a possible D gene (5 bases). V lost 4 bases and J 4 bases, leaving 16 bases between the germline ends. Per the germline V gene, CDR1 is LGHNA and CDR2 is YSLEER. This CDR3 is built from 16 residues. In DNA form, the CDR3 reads TGCGCCAGCAGCCCTACAGTAGGGGTGGGCACCGGGGAGCTGTTTTTT. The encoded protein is CASSPTVGVGTGELFF.

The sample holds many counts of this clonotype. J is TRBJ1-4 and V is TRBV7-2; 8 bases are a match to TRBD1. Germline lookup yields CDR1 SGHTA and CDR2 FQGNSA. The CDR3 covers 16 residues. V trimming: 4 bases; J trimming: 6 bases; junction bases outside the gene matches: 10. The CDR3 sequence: CASSSGLRQGYEKLFF. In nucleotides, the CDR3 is TGTGCCAGCAGCTCAGGACTCAGACAGGGGTATGAAAAACTGTTTTTT.

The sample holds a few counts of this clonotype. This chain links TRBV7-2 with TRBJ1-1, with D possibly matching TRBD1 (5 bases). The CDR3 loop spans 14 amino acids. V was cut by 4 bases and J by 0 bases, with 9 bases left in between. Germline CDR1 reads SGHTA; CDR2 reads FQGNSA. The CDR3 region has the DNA TGTGCCAGCAGCTCAGGGTCCCTGAACACTGAAGCTTTCTTT. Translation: CASSSGSLNTEAFF.

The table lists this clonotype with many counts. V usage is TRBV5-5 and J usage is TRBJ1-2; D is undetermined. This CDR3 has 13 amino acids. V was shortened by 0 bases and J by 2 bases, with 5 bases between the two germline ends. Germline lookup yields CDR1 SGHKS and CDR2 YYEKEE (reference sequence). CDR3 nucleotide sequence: TGTGCCAGCAGCTTGGAACAGAACTATGGCTACACCTTC. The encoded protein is CASSLEQNYGYTF.

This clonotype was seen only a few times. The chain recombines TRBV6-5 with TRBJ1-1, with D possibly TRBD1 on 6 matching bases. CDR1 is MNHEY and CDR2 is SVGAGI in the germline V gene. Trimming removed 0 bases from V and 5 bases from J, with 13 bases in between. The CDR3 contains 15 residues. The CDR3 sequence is CASSYSGGGGTEAFF. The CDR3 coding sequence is TGTGCCAGCAGTTACTCAGGAGGGGGAGGAACTGAAGCTTTCTTT.

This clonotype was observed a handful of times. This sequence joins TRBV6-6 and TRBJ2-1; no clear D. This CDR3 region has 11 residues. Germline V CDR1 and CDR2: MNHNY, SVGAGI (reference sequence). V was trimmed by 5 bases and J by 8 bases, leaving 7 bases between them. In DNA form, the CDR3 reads TGTGCCAGCAGTCGACTCTATGAGCAGTTCTTC. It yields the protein CASSRLYEQFF.

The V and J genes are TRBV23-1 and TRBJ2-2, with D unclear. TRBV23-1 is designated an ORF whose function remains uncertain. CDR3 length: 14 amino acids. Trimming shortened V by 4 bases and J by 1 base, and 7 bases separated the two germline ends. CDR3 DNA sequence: TGCGCCAGCAGTCTCCCGGGGAACACCGGGGAGCTGTTTTTT. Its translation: CASSLPGNTGELFF.

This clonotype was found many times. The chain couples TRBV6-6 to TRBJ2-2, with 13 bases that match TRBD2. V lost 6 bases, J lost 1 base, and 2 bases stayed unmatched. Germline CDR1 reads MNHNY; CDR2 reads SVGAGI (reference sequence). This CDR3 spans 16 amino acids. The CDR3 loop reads CASSRLAGGNTGELFF. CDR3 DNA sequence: TGTGCCAGCAGCCGACTAGCGGGAGGGAACACCGGGGAGCTGTTTTTT.

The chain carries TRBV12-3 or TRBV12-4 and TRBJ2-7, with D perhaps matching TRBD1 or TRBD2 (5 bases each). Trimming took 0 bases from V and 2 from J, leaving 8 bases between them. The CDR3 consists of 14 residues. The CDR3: CASSLAGETYEQYF. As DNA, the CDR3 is TGTGCCAGCAGTTTAGCGGGGGAAACCTACGAGCAGTACTTC.